These 2 T cell receptor beta chains were all obtained from the same sample, sequenced in a study of cytomegalovirus exposure and HLA in healthy donors. The PCR used 60 Vbeta and 13 Jbeta primers. Libraries were prepared by immunoSEQ multiplex PCR; TCRdb keeps only in-frame clonotypes and omits some of them. Among around 150,000 clones listed, about 64% were seen once. Sequencing input: PBMCs. All receptors derive from a woman younger than 45 in good health and CMV-seropositive.

CDR3: CASSLGTSSNEQFF. The DNA for the CDR3 is TGCGCCAGCAGCTTGGGGACTAGCAGCAATGAGCAGTTCTTC. The chain carries TRBV5-1 and TRBJ2-1, with 8 bases that match TRBD2. The germline CDR1 and CDR2 sequences are SGHRS and YFSETQ. The CDR3 covers 14 residues. V lost 0 bases to trimming and J lost 6 bases; unmatched junction nucleotides: 2.

The rearrangement uses TRBV9 and TRBJ2-7; 8 bases match TRBD2. The CDR3 runs 15 residues. Trimming took 4 bases from V and 1 from J; bases not matched to a gene: 7. Germline loops: CDR1 SGDLS, CDR2 YYNGEE. The CDR3 is CASSKRASGSYEQYF. The CDR3 region has the DNA TGTGCCAGCAGCAAGAGGGCTAGCGGGTCCTACGAGCAGTACTTC.